These 28 T cell receptor beta chains share one sample of origin, sequenced in a study of early T cells in non-severe SARS-CoV-2 infection. TCRdb independently ran MiXCR on the 5' RACE reads; one entry per CDR3 protein. The data hold 59,000 or so distinct CDR3 sequences, with roughly an eighth observed a single time. This sample comprised whole blood, obtained at baseline. The receptors stem from an adult who was a healthcare worker with PCR-confirmed SARS-CoV-2 infection or an uninfected control (not recorded which).

The table lists this clonotype with a few counts. The chain links TRBV12-3 or TRBV12-4 to TRBJ1-1, with D perhaps TRBD1 (6 bases). The CDR3 contains 16 residues. Trimming removed 6 bases at V and 1 base at J, with 18 bases between. The CDR3 here is CASRVLPGAGNTEAFF. CDR3 bases: TGTGCCAGCAGAGTATTGCCGGGGGCTGGGAACACTGAAGCTTTCTTT.

This chain connects TRBV7-9 to TRBJ2-7, with 11 positions matching TRBD1. J gave up 5 bases and V 4 bases, and 7 bases lay outside the gene matches. CDR1 and CDR2 (germline): SEHNR, FQNEAQ (reference sequence). This CDR3 spans 15 amino acids. Written as DNA, the CDR3 is TGTGCCAGCAGCTATGGGACAGGGGGTGTCAACGAGCAGTACTTC. It translates to CASSYGTGGVNEQYF.

This clonotype was recorded a few times. This rearrangement joins TRBV4-2 to TRBJ1-1; D might be TRBD1 (5 bases). Germline V CDR1 and CDR2: LGHNA, YNFKEQ. The CDR3 spans 14 residues. Trimming cost V 4 bases and J 4 bases, with 13 bases left between them. The CDR3 sequence: CASSRGPPGTEAFF. CDR3 coding DNA: TGTGCCAGCAGCCGGGGACCTCCAGGCACTGAAGCTTTCTTT.

Here the CDR3 reads CASSLAVGMNYGYTF. In nucleotides, the CDR3 is TGTGCCAGCAGCTTAGCTGTGGGGATGAACTATGGCTACACCTTC. The chain recombines TRBV7-2 with TRBJ1-2; no firm D call. The CDR3 has 15 amino acids. Germline CDR1 is SGHTA and CDR2 is FQGNSA. The V gene lost 0 bases and the J gene lost 2 bases, with 10 bases spanning the gap. Complete variable domain (other parts from reference TRBV7-2 and TRBJ1-2): GAGVSQSPSNKVTEKGKDVELRCDPISGHTALYWYRQSLGQGLEFLIYFQGNSAPDKSGLPSDRFSAERTGGSVSTLTIQRTQQEDSAVYLCASSLAVGMNYGYTFGSGTRLTVV.

This clonotype was picked up a small number of times. The genes are TRBV12-3 or TRBV12-4 and TRBJ2-3; 8 bases are a match to TRBD2. This CDR3 has 17 residues. Losses at the gene ends were 6 bases for V and 0 bases for J; bases not matched to a gene: 11. CDR3 residues: CASRKAGAGRSTDTQYF. The CDR3 bases are TGTGCCAGCAGAAAAGCGGGAGCTGGTCGTAGCACAGATACGCAGTATTTT.

This clonotype was counted a few times. The rearrangement joins TRBV19 to TRBJ2-1, with D uncertain. The CDR3 covers 15 residues. CDR1 and CDR2 (germline): LNHDA, SQIVND (reference sequence). V shed 5 bases and J shed 8 bases, with 19 bases lying between them. The CDR3 coding sequence is TGTGCCAGTAGTCTAAGGCAGGTGGTGCACGATGAGCAGTTCTTC. Translating it yields CASSLRQVVHDEQFF.

In this sample, this clonotype turned up a few times. The V and J genes are TRBV28 and TRBJ1-3, with D possibly being TRBD1 (5 bases). V lost 5 bases and J 3 bases, leaving 14 bases between the germline ends. The CDR3 spans 15 residues. Per germline, CDR1 MDHEN and CDR2 SYDVKM. The DNA for the CDR3 is TGTGCCAGCAGTCTTGCCCAGGGTGGTGGAAACACCATATATTTT. This encodes CASSLAQGGGNTIYF.

The V call is TRBV19, the J call TRBJ1-6; 8 nucleotides agree with TRBD1. The J segment lost 11 bases and the V segment lost 1 base, leaving 7 bases of the junction unmatched. The CDR3 extends over 15 amino acids. Per germline, CDR1 LNHDA and CDR2 SQIVND (reference sequence). CDR3: CASSIGYRGNPPLHF. The CDR3 DNA reads TGTGCCAGTAGTATAGGGTACAGGGGGAACCCACCCCTCCACTTT.

This clonotype was counted between two and nine times. The V gene is TRBV7-2, the J gene TRBJ1-5, with unresolved D. The CDR3 runs to 15 residues. The germline CDR1 and CDR2 sequences are SGHTA and FQGNSA. With 6 bases removed from V and 2 bases from J, the gap between germline ends came to 14 bases. The CDR3 DNA is TGTGCCAGCAGGTTGACTGGGATAGGCAATCAGCCCCAGCATTTT. It translates to CASRLTGIGNQPQHF.

The sample holds a few counts of this clonotype. This chain joins TRBV12-5 and TRBJ2-1; 11 nucleotides agree with TRBD2. The CDR3 is 17 amino acids. V lost 0 bases, J lost 5 bases, and 6 bases stayed unmatched. Germline lookup yields CDR1 LGHNT and CDR2 FRNRAP. This CDR3 reads CASGLVSGTSGDNEQFF. The CDR3 nucleotides read TGTGCTAGTGGTTTGGTAAGCGGGACTAGCGGTGACAATGAGCAGTTCTTC.

This clonotype was seen repeatedly, ten times or more. V and J are TRBV5-1 and TRBJ1-6; 8 nucleotides match TRBD1. V lost 4 bases and J lost 2; bases outside the gene matches: 8. Germline-derived CDR1 and CDR2 are SGHRS and YFSETQ. The CDR3 has 17 amino acids. CDR3 sequence: CASSVGTGPAYNSPLHF. The CDR3 nucleotides read TGCGCCAGCAGCGTAGGGACAGGCCCAGCCTATAATTCACCCCTCCACTTT.

V gene TRBV10-3 combines with J gene TRBJ1-3; D is perhaps TRBD1 (6 bases). Germline V gene data show CDR1 as ENHRY and CDR2 as SYGVKD. The V gene lost 10 bases and the J gene lost 0 bases, with 13 bases spanning the gap. This CDR3 has 14 amino acids. For the CDR3, the DNA is TGTGCCACCGCCGACAGGTACTCTGGAAACACCATATATTTT. This codes for CATADRYSGNTIYF.

This clonotype occurred once. The rearrangement joins TRBV13 to TRBJ1-1; 10 bases map to TRBD1. J was trimmed by 5 bases and V by 6 bases; bases with no gene match: 12. CDR3 length equals 16 residues. Germline V gene sequence: CDR1 PRHDT, CDR2 FYEKMQ (reference sequence). CDR3: CASSQTGGERKTEAFF. The CDR3 coding sequence is TGTGCCAGCAGTCAGACAGGGGGCGAGAGGAAGACTGAAGCTTTCTTT.

The sample holds a few counts of this clonotype. The chain links TRBV5-3 to TRBJ1-1; D gene unclear. TRBV5-3 is an open reading frame, and its role is uncertain. Between the trimmed V and J ends, which lost 2 bases and 3 bases, there was a span of 14 bases. The CDR3 extends over 15 amino acids. The CDR3 spells CARSLGGPADTEAFF. As DNA, the CDR3 is TGTGCCAGAAGCTTAGGAGGACCCGCAGACACTGAAGCTTTCTTT.

This chain joins TRBV20-1 and TRBJ1-1, with D perhaps matching TRBD1 (5 bases). V was trimmed by 2 bases and J by 4 bases, leaving 14 bases between them. The CDR3 length is 14 residues. CDR1 is DFQATT and CDR2 is SNEGSKA in the germline V gene (reference sequence). This CDR3 reads CSARIMAGGTEAFF. In nucleotides, the CDR3 is TGCAGTGCTAGAATAATGGCGGGGGGCACTGAAGCTTTCTTT.

This chain connects TRBV6-1 to TRBJ1-1; D not resolved. This CDR3 is built from 12 residues. Germline CDR1 reads MNHNS; CDR2 reads SASEGT. Trimming took off 4 bases at V and 4 bases at J, with 7 bases between the two ends. Here the CDR3 DNA reads TGTGCCAGCAGTGTAGGGCGCACTGAAGCTTTCTTT. Residues: CASSVGRTEAFF.

This clonotype has a handful of counts. The chain combines TRBV28 with TRBJ1-1; D gene unclear. CDR3 length: 13 amino acids. The germline gives CDR1 MDHEN, CDR2 SYDVKM. The V end lost 4 bases, the J end lost 5 bases, and 11 bases lay between the germline ends. The CDR3 DNA reads as TGTGCCAGCAGTTCGGGGTCAAGGACTGAAGCTTTCTTT. This codes for CASSSGSRTEAFF.

This chain uses TRBV20-1 with TRBJ1-3; no clear D gene. Trimming took 5 bases from V and 0 from J, leaving 8 bases between them. Per the germline V gene, CDR1 is DFQATT and CDR2 is SNEGSKA (reference sequence). This CDR3 contains 13 residues. In DNA, the CDR3 is TGCAGTGCTCTCCCAAACTCTGGAAACACCATATATTTT. Protein: CSALPNSGNTIYF.

This clonotype turned up a few times. This chain connects TRBV20-1 to TRBJ2-3; D possibly corresponds to TRBD2 (5 bases). The germline V gene has CDR1 DFQATT and CDR2 SNEGSKA (reference sequence). The CDR3 runs 13 residues. V was trimmed by 6 bases and J by 4 bases, leaving 14 bases between them. For the CDR3, the DNA is TGCAGTGCAGCACGTCCCGGGGCAGATACGCAGTATTTT. It specifies CSAARPGADTQYF.

The gene calls are TRBV20-1 and TRBJ2-5; D remains ambiguous. V dropped 4 bases and J dropped 2 bases, with 11 bases sitting between them. The CDR3 consists of 13 residues. Germline V CDR1 and CDR2: DFQATT, SNEGSKA (reference sequence). As DNA, the CDR3 is TGCAGTGCTAAAGGACGGAAACAAGAGACCCAGTACTTC. It yields the protein CSAKGRKQETQYF.

At least ten counts were recorded for this clonotype. The chain combines TRBV9 with TRBJ1-5; no clear D gene. CDR3 length equals 13 residues. From germline, CDR1 is SGDLS and CDR2 YYNGEE. With 4 bases removed from V and 5 bases from J, the gap between germline ends came to 10 bases. CDR3 DNA sequence: TGTGCCAGCAGCAAAGACTTTGATCAGCCCCAGCATTTT. Protein product: CASSKDFDQPQHF.

This clonotype was seen a few times. J is TRBJ2-5 and V is TRBV7-2; D is unresolved. CDR3 size: 14 residues. Deletions cut 5 bases from V and 2 bases from J, with 12 bases between. The germline V gene encodes CDR1 SGHTA and CDR2 FQGNSA. CDR3 region: CASSLRSAQETQYF. CDR3 nucleotide sequence: TGTGCCAGCAGCCTAAGGTCCGCTCAAGAGACCCAGTACTTC.

This clonotype was observed a few times. CDR3 amino acids: CASSLGVFGTEAFF. CDR3 sequence (DNA): TGTGCCAGCAGCTTAGGGGTTTTTGGCACTGAAGCTTTCTTT. The rearrangement joins TRBV7-2 to TRBJ1-1; D is uncertain. Germline V gene data show CDR1 as SGHTA and CDR2 as FQGNSA. The CDR3 runs 14 residues. With 1 base removed from V and 4 bases from J, the gap between germline ends came to 10 bases.

This rearrangement joins TRBV20-1 to TRBJ1-5; D gene uncertain. This CDR3 comprises 14 residues. The ends were cut back, 8 bases at V and 1 base at J, with 15 bases in the middle. Germline assignment: CDR1 DFQATT and CDR2 SNEGSKA (reference sequence). CDR3: CSFSAGMSNQPQHF. The CDR3 bases are TGCAGTTTTTCCGCGGGGATGAGCAATCAGCCCCAGCATTTT.

The V call is TRBV12-3 or TRBV12-4, the J call TRBJ2-3; the match to TRBD2 covers 10 bases. The CDR3 contains 18 residues. V shed 4 bases, J shed 4 bases, and the junction held 14 bases outside the gene matches. The CDR3 spells CASSSQTSGFITPDTQYF. CDR3 coding DNA: TGTGCCAGCAGTTCCCAGACTAGCGGGTTTATCACACCAGATACGCAGTATTTT.

This clonotype was seen ten or more times. DNA of the CDR3: TGTGCCAGTAGTATAGTAGCCCCGGTGAGCGGGCCTACCTACGAGCAGTACTTC. Amino acid sequence: CASSIVAPVSGPTYEQYF. V is TRBV19 and J is TRBJ2-7, with D possibly matching TRBD2 (6 bases). The CDR3 runs 18 residues. Trimming pared 1 base from V and 2 bases from J, leaving 21 bases between. CDR1 is LNHDA and CDR2 is SQIVND in the germline V gene (reference sequence).

V usage is TRBV28 and J usage is TRBJ2-4; no firm D call. The V and J ends lost 5 bases and 0 bases respectively, with 14 bases between them. The CDR3 sequence is 16 residues long. Per germline, CDR1 MDHEN and CDR2 SYDVKM. The CDR3 region is CASSGQENLAKNIQYF. CDR3 nucleotide sequence: TGTGCCAGCAGTGGGCAGGAAAACTTAGCCAAAAACATTCAGTACTTC. Based on the CDR3 plus reference TRBV28 and TRBJ2-4, the full variable domain is DVKVTQSSRYLVKRTGEKVFLECVQDMDHENMFWYRQDPGLGLRLIYFSYDVKMKEKGDIPEGYSVSREKKERFSLILESASTNQTSMYLCASSGQENLAKNIQYFGAGTRLSVL.

This clonotype was observed many times. The genes are TRBV5-1 and TRBJ1-2; D is unresolved. The germline V and J ends were trimmed by 3 bases and 2 bases, with 8 bases remaining between them. The germline CDR1 and CDR2 sequences are SGHRS and YFSETQ. The CDR3 runs 13 residues. The CDR3 region is CASSSQWNYGYTF. CDR3 DNA: TGCGCCAGCAGCTCGCAGTGGAACTATGGCTACACCTTC.